The 30 T cell receptor beta chains reported below all come from one sample, sequenced in a study of blood T cell repertoires in COVID-19. Only in-frame clones appear in the TCRdb table, and some are missing; sequencing was by immunoSEQ multiplex PCR. The data contain over 250,000 clones, 89% of them singletons. Sample: peripheral blood. These TCRs come from a woman aged 55-69 years with acute or convalescent COVID-19.

The V and J genes are TRBV11-2 and TRBJ2-1, with 11 bases matching TRBD2. The CDR3 consists of 16 residues. Germline values: CDR1 SGHAT, CDR2 FQNNGV. V dropped 5 bases and J dropped 7; count of bases not matched to a gene: 10. Here the CDR3 DNA reads TGTGCCAGCAGCGGTCGACTAGCGGGGAGGGGGAATGAGCAGTTCTTC. This codes for CASSGRLAGRGNEQFF. Looking up the rest from reference TRBV11-2 and TRBJ2-1 gives the full variable domain: EAGVAQSPRYKIIEKRQSVAFWCNPISGHATLYWYQQILGQGPKLLIQFQNNGVVDDSQLPKDRFSAERLKGVDSTLKIQPAKLEDSAVYLCASSGRLAGRGNEQFFGPGTRLTVL.

The genes are TRBV6-2 or TRBV6-3 and TRBJ2-1, with a tentative D call TRBD1 (5 bases). The germline V gene encodes CDR1 MNHEY and CDR2 SVGEGT. V lost 5 bases and J lost 0, with 14 bases in between. CDR3 size: 16 residues. CDR3 region: CASSGARLSSYNEQFF. The DNA for the CDR3 is TGTGCCAGCAGTGGGGCCCGATTGAGCTCCTACAATGAGCAGTTCTTC.

In DNA form, the CDR3 reads TGTGCCAGCAGCTCCGAGTTGAACACTGAAGCTTTCTTT. It encodes CASSSELNTEAFF. The chain links TRBV5-6 to TRBJ1-1; D not resolved. Germline CDR1 reads SGHDT; CDR2 reads YYEEEE. CDR3 size: 13 residues. V lost 3 bases to trimming and J lost 0 bases, with 6 bases between them.

This rearrangement joins TRBV5-5 to TRBJ1-1; D gene uncertain. With 4 bases removed from V and 5 bases from J, the gap between germline ends came to 21 bases. CDR3 size: 16 residues. CDR1 and CDR2 from the germline V gene are SGHKS and YYEKEE (reference sequence). The CDR3 loop reads CASSPEPVGLLTEAFF. CDR3 sequence (DNA): TGTGCCAGCAGCCCAGAACCCGTGGGCTTGCTTACTGAAGCTTTCTTT.

The chain joins TRBV12-3 or TRBV12-4 to TRBJ1-2; D is ambiguous. The CDR3 runs to 13 residues. The V end lost 6 bases, the J end lost 5 bases, and 13 bases lay between the germline ends. CDR3 DNA: TGTGCCAGCAGCCCGAGACTTATATATGGCTACACCTTC. This translates into CASSPRLIYGYTF.

The gene calls are TRBV5-4 and TRBJ2-7; 7 bases agree with TRBD2. J was trimmed by 7 bases and V by 4 bases; bases with no gene match: 11. This CDR3 is 14 amino acids long. The germline V gene encodes CDR1 SGHNT and CDR2 YYREEE (reference sequence). Here the CDR3 DNA reads TGTGCCAGCAGCGCCCGGGGCAGGGAGGGGGAGCAGTACTTC. Protein product: CASSARGREGEQYF.

The chain uses TRBV29-1 and TRBJ2-3; D gene ambiguous. Trimming took off 6 bases at V and 6 bases at J, with 13 bases between the two ends. This CDR3 comprises 12 residues. Per the germline V gene, CDR1 is SQVTM and CDR2 is ANQGSEA. The DNA of the CDR3 is TGCAGCGTGCAATCGTACATGGATACGCAGTATTTT. As protein: CSVQSYMDTQYF.

The chain has TRBV28 and TRBJ1-5; D possibly corresponds to TRBD1 (6 bases). CDR3 length: 15 residues. The V gene's germline CDR1 is MDHEN and CDR2 SYDVKM. Trimming took off 5 bases at V and 1 base at J, with 12 bases between the two ends. In DNA, the CDR3 is TGTGCCAGCAGTAGCCCGGACAGAAGCAATCAGCCCCAGCATTTT. Translated: CASSSPDRSNQPQHF.

The chain uses TRBV5-8 and TRBJ1-2, with a tentative D call TRBD1 (5 bases). The length of the CDR3 is 14 residues. V was pared by 1 base and J by 2 bases, with 9 bases between. Germline lookup yields CDR1 SGHTS and CDR2 YDEGEE. The CDR3 DNA reads TGTGCCAGCAGCTTGTTAGCAGGGAACTATGGCTACACCTTC. The encoded protein is CASSLLAGNYGYTF.

V gene TRBV2 combines with J gene TRBJ2-3, with TRBD1 matching over 7 bases. V lost 10 bases to trimming and J lost 5 bases; unmatched junction nucleotides: 12. This CDR3 spans 14 amino acids. Germline CDR1 reads SNHLY; CDR2 reads FYNNEI. Written as DNA, the CDR3 is TGTGCCATCTCAGGAAGGGGGCTGAGAGATACGCAGTATTTT. It specifies CAISGRGLRDTQYF.

V is TRBV19 and J is TRBJ1-1, with D perhaps matching TRBD1 (6 bases). The CDR3 runs to 15 residues. CDR1 and CDR2 (germline): LNHDA, SQIVND (reference sequence). The V and J ends lost 3 bases and 2 bases respectively, with 13 bases between them. This chain's CDR3 is CASSINRAGNTEAFF. The CDR3 region has the DNA TGTGCCAGTAGTATTAACAGGGCCGGCAACACTGAAGCTTTCTTT. Combining the CDR3 with reference TRBV19 and TRBJ1-1 gives the whole variable domain DGGITQSPKYLFRKEGQNVTLSCEQNLNHDAMYWYRQDPGQGLRLIYYSQIVNDFQKGDIAEGYSVSREKKESFPLTVTSAQKNPTAFYLCASSINRAGNTEAFFGQGTRLTVV.

The rearrangement joins TRBV9 to TRBJ2-2; D call uncertain. Germline-derived CDR1 and CDR2 are SGDLS and YYNGEE. The germline V and J ends were trimmed by 3 bases and 3 bases, with 9 bases remaining between them. This CDR3 region has 14 residues. The CDR3 is CASSDGSYTGELFF. CDR3 DNA: TGTGCCAGCAGCGACGGGTCCTACACCGGGGAGCTGTTTTTT.

The chain links TRBV28 to TRBJ1-5; the D gene is possibly TRBD1 (6 bases). The CDR3 is 16 residues long. Trimming left V 8 bases short and J 6 bases short, with 23 bases between. Germline CDR1 MDHEN, CDR2 SYDVKM. The CDR3 region is CASSKRRGAASQPQHF. Written as DNA, the CDR3 is TGTGCCAGCTCCAAACGACGGGGGGCCGCGTCTCAGCCCCAGCATTTT.

J is TRBJ1-1 and V is TRBV19; the D is unclear. Per germline, CDR1 LNHDA and CDR2 SQIVND (reference sequence). The CDR3 is made up of 14 amino acids. V lost 1 base and J lost 4, with 10 bases in between. The CDR3 spells CASSIGRGGTEAFF. Written as DNA, the CDR3 is TGTGCCAGTAGTATAGGACGAGGCGGCACTGAAGCTTTCTTT.

This chain uses TRBV5-8 with TRBJ2-1, with a possible D match to TRBD1 (6 bases). The CDR3 is 15 amino acids. Germline V CDR1 and CDR2: SGHTS, YDEGEE. Between the trimmed V and J ends, which lost 0 bases and 1 base, there was a span of 8 bases. In DNA, the CDR3 is TGTGCCAGCAGCTTGGGGCAGGGGTCCTACAATGAGCAGTTCTTC. Its protein is CASSLGQGSYNEQFF.

CDR3 in amino acids: CASSSPGGGTDTQYF. The CDR3 nucleotides are TGTGCCAGCAGTTCTCCTGGCGGGGGCACAGATACGCAGTATTTT. The chain couples TRBV28 to TRBJ2-3; a weak D match, TRBD2 (6 bases). The CDR3 contains 15 residues. Germline assignment: CDR1 MDHEN and CDR2 SYDVKM. Between the trimmed V and J ends, which lost 4 bases and 1 base, there was a span of 12 bases.

The chain uses TRBV6-4 and TRBJ2-1; a weak D match, TRBD2 (5 bases). Trimming pared 6 bases from V and 0 bases from J, leaving 12 bases between. This CDR3 is built from 15 residues. From germline, CDR1 is MRHNA and CDR2 SNTAGT. The CDR3 loop reads CASSSGLSSYNEQFF. In DNA form, the CDR3 reads TGTGCCAGCAGCTCGGGGTTGAGCTCCTACAATGAGCAGTTCTTC.

A single count supports this clone. The chain carries TRBV4-3 and TRBJ1-4, with a tentative D call TRBD1 (5 bases). Trimming took 0 bases from V and 8 from J, leaving 16 bases between them. Germline V gives CDR1 LGHNA, CDR2 YSLEER. This CDR3 has 16 residues. The CDR3 protein is CASSQEGPGFREKLFF. CDR3 coding DNA: TGCGCCAGCAGCCAAGAGGGGCCAGGGTTTCGGGAAAAACTGTTTTTT.

This clone was counted only a few times. The CDR3 loop reads CASSPPPSEQYF. The CDR3, as DNA: TGCGCCAGCAGTCCCCCGCCCAGCGAGCAGTACTTC. The chain recombines TRBV23-1 with TRBJ2-7; no firm D call. TRBV23-1 carries the ORF label, with uncertain function. V gave up 4 bases and J gave up 6 bases, with 10 bases separating them. The CDR3 covers 12 residues.

The chain joins TRBV7-2 to TRBJ2-3; D gene uncertain. V was clipped by 5 bases and J by 7 bases, with 10 bases between them. This CDR3 has 12 amino acids. Germline CDR1 is SGHTA and CDR2 is FQGNSA. DNA of the CDR3: TGTGCCAGCAGCCCCAACCTAAATACGCAGTATTTT. Residues: CASSPNLNTQYF.

The chain recombines TRBV3-1 (or the pseudogene TRBV3-2) with TRBJ1-6; D possibly corresponds to TRBD1 (5 bases). V shed 0 bases and J shed 9 bases, with 15 bases lying between them. The CDR3 is 16 amino acids. The germline V gene has CDR1 LGHDT and CDR2 YNNKEL (reference sequence). The CDR3 coding sequence is TGTGCCAGCAGCCAAGATTTTCGGGGGGTACGTTCACCCCTCCACTTT. As protein: CASSQDFRGVRSPLHF.

The rearrangement uses TRBV7-9 and TRBJ2-3, with D tentatively TRBD2 (5 bases). Trimming cost V 0 bases and J 5 bases, with 12 bases left between them. This CDR3 region has 15 residues. Looked up from germline, CDR1 is SEHNR and CDR2 is FQNEAQ (reference sequence). The CDR3 region has the DNA TGTGCCAGCAGCTTAGCGGGGTCCGGGATAGATACGCAGTATTTT. As protein: CASSLAGSGIDTQYF.

The chain recombines TRBV18 with TRBJ1-4; no reliable D call. The CDR3 runs to 16 residues. Germline V gene lookup returns CDR1 KGHSH and CDR2 LQKENI. Trimming shortened V by 3 bases and J by 7 bases, and 18 bases separated the two germline ends. CDR3 amino acids: CASSPPSGGRGEKLFF. CDR3 coding DNA: TGTGCCAGCTCACCCCCCTCGGGAGGGAGAGGTGAAAAACTGTTTTTT.

V is TRBV28 and J is TRBJ2-1; a possible D gene is TRBD2 (5 bases). The V end was cut by 3 bases, the J end by 4 bases, with 19 bases between. The germline V gene encodes CDR1 MDHEN and CDR2 SYDVKM. The CDR3 is 17 amino acids. The CDR3 spells CASSLSLAFRGYNEQFF. For the CDR3, the DNA is TGTGCCAGCAGTTTGAGCTTGGCTTTTCGGGGATACAATGAGCAGTTCTTC.

This rearrangement joins TRBV3-1 (or the pseudogene TRBV3-2) to TRBJ1-1; 8 positions match TRBD1. From germline, CDR1 is LGHDT and CDR2 YNNKEL (reference sequence). V shed 5 bases, J shed 1 base, and the junction held 15 bases outside the gene matches. This CDR3 comprises 18 residues. This CDR3 is CASSTGGILDRENTEAFF. As DNA, the CDR3 is TGTGCCAGCAGCACCGGTGGGATACTGGACAGGGAGAACACTGAAGCTTTCTTT.

The rearrangement links TRBV10-3 to TRBJ2-2, with TRBD2 as a possible D gene (7 bases). The V end was cut by 3 bases, the J end by 5 bases, with 13 bases between. This CDR3 has 15 residues. Looked up from germline, CDR1 is ENHRY and CDR2 is SYGVKD. CDR3: CAISDNREGTGELFF. The CDR3 DNA follows: TGTGCCATCAGTGACAACAGGGAGGGGACCGGGGAGCTGTTTTTT.

This chain connects TRBV10-1 to TRBJ2-5; D may be TRBD2 (6 bases). The germline V and J ends were trimmed by 0 bases and 3 bases, with 20 bases remaining between them. CDR1 is WNHNN, CDR2 SYGVQD, per germline (reference sequence). There are 18 residues in the CDR3. The CDR3 here is CASSESSGAGGFKETQYF. DNA for the CDR3: TGCGCCAGCAGTGAGTCTTCAGGAGCGGGTGGCTTTAAAGAGACCCAGTACTTC.

The V and J genes are TRBV12-3 or TRBV12-4 and TRBJ1-2; D is uncertain. Deletions cut 6 bases from V and 5 bases from J, with 13 bases between. This CDR3 contains 13 residues. The CDR3 reads CASRSRLVYGYTF. CDR3 DNA sequence: TGTGCCAGCAGGTCGAGACTCGTATATGGCTACACCTTC.

The chain is built from TRBV10-3 and TRBJ2-1; D is ambiguous. The CDR3 is 16 residues long. CDR1 and CDR2 from the germline V gene are ENHRY and SYGVKD. Trimming took 6 bases from V and 0 from J, leaving 15 bases between them. For the CDR3, the DNA is TGTGCCATCAGACCCCTTGGCGGTAGCTCCTACAATGAGCAGTTCTTC. This codes for CAIRPLGGSSYNEQFF.

This clone was observed once. The chain recombines TRBV7-2 with TRBJ2-5, with 9 bases matching TRBD1. Germline lookup yields CDR1 SGHTA and CDR2 FQGNSA. The CDR3 is 16 residues long. Trimming at V came to 5 bases and at J to 4 bases, leaving 11 bases not matched to a gene. The DNA of the CDR3 is TGTGCCAGCAGCGCCTACAGGGGGCGGATTGGAGAGACCCAGTACTTC. It codes for CASSAYRGRIGETQYF. The full variable domain, with the rest looked up from reference TRBV7-2 and TRBJ2-5, is GAGVSQSPSNKVTEKGKDVELRCDPISGHTALYWYRQSLGQGLEFLIYFQGNSAPDKSGLPSDRFSAERTGGSVSTLTIQRTQQEDSAVYLCASSAYRGRIGETQYFGPGTRLLVL.